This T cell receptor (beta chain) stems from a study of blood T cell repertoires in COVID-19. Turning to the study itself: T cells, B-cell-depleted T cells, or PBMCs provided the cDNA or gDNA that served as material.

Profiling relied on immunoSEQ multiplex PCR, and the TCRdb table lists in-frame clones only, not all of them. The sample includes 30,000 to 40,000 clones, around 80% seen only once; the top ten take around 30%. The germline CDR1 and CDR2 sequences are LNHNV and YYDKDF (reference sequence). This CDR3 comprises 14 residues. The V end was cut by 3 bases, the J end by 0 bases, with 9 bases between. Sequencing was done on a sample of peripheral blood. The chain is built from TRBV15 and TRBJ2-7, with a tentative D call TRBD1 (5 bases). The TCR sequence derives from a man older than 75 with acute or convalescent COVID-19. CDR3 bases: TGTGCCACCAGCAGTGTGGGGCCCTCCTACGAGCAGTACTTC. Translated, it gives CATSSVGPSYEQYF.